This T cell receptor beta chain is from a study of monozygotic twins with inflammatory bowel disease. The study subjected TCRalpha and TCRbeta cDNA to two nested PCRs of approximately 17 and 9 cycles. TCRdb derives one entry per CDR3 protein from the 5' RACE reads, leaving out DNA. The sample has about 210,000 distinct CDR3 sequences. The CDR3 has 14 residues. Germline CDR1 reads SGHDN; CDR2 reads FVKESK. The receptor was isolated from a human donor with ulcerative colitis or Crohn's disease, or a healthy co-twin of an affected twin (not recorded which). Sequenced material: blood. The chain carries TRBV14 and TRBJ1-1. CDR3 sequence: CASSQATVGTEAFF.